These T cell receptor beta chains were read from a single sample in a study of blood T cell repertoires in COVID-19. Method: immunoSEQ multiplex PCR; TCRdb's copy keeps in-frame clones and lacks some. The data hold about 310,000 clones, with 89% observed a single time. The sequenced material came from PBMCs or T cells enriched from blood (not recorded which). These receptors were taken from a man in his sixties who had recovered from COVID-19. Both conserved end residues are trimmed from each CDR3. Each record gives: V gene, clone size, J gene, CDR3 protein. A clone size is listed for some rows: how often the clone was seen (once, few, many), or a class if it is expanded.

TRBV5-4,once,TRBJ2-5,ASSRTELETQY
TRBV7-8,-,TRBJ1-2,ASSLKIRDYGYT
TRBV15,-,TRBJ2-5,ATSPTRGYQETQY
TRBV18,-,TRBJ2-5,ASSPTTSGQETQY
TRBV28,-,TRBJ2-2,ASSLIQGTGELF
TRBV5-1,few,TRBJ1-4,ASSLSGANEKLF
TRBV9,-,TRBJ2-7,ASSVGIDLGSYEQY
TRBV10-2,-,TRBJ2-1,ASSERTSGRDEQF
TRBV10-1,-,TRBJ2-3,ASSFGLAASTDTQY
TRBV19,-,TRBJ2-1,ASSTEQEPSSYNEQF
TRBV5-8,-,TRBJ2-5,ASSHRTGTRTQY
TRBV2,-,TRBJ1-5,ASGSDSNQPQH
TRBV9,-,TRBJ2-7,ASSGGTSSEQY
TRBV11-2,-,TRBJ2-7,ASSAGPEQY
TRBV25-1,-,TRBJ2-5,ASRDRVEETQY
TRBV5-1,-,TRBJ2-2,ASSLRTGSAGELF
TRBV11-3,-,TRBJ2-1,ASSPGGTGGYEQF
TRBV5-8,-,TRBJ2-5,ASSLGQGGKQETQY
TRBV5-1,-,TRBJ2-3,ASSLAGPSTDTQY
TRBV27,-,TRBJ2-7,ASSLRQGFIYEQY
TRBV6-5,-,TRBJ2-2,ASTQAGGELF
TRBV19,-,TRBJ2-1,ASSIQGVRINEQF
TRBV5-1,-,TRBJ2-7,ASSRGDRAVYEQY
TRBV6-4,-,TRBJ2-1,ASSDRTSHEQF
TRBV11-2,-,TRBJ2-1,ASSQTLAGGPVEQF
TRBV7-9,once,TRBJ2-3,ASSQAGATDTQY
TRBV5-1,-,TRBJ2-3,ASSLGQGITDTQY
TRBV4-1,-,TRBJ1-2,ASSHTGASSGYT
TRBV14,-,TRBJ2-6,ASSRASGANVLT
TRBV2,few,TRBJ1-1,ASKTRGLLNTEAF
TRBV11-3,-,TRBJ2-3,ASSAQGAGGDTQY
TRBV24-1,once,TRBJ2-4,ATSGQGSNIQY
TRBV21-1,-,TRBJ1-4,ASSNWEETGGTTNEKLF
TRBV7-9,-,TRBJ2-1,ASSTRLAGSSYNEQF
TRBV28,-,TRBJ2-7,ASSLLLQTYEQY